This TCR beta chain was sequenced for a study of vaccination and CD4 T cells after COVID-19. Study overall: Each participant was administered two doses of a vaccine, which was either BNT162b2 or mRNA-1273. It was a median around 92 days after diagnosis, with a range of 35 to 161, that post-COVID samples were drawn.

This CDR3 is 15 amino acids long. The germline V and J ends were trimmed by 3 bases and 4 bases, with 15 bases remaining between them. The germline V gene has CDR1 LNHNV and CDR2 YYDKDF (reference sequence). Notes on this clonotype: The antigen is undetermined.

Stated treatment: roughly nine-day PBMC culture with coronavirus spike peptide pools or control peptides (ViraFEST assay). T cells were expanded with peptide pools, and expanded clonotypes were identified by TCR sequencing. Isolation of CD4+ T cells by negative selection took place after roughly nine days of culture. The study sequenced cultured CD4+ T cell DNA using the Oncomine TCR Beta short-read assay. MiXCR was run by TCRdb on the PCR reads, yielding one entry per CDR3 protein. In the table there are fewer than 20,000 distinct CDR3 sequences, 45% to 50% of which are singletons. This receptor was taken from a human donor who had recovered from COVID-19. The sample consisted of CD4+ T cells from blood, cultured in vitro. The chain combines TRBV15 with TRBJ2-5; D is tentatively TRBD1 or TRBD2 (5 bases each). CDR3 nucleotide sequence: TGTGCCACCAGCAGTTCGTGGGGGACGGCAGAGACCCAGTACTTC. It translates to CATSSSWGTAETQYF.